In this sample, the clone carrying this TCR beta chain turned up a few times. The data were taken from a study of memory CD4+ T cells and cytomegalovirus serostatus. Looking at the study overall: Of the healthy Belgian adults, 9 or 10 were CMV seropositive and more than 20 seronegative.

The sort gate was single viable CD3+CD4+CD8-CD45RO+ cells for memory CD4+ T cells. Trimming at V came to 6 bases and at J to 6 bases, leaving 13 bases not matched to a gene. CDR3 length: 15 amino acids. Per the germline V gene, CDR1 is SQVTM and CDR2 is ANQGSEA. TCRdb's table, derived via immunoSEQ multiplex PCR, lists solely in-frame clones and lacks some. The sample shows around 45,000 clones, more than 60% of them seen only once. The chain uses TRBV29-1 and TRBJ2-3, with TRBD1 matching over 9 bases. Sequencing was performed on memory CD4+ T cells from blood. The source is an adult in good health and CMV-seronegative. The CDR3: CSVPGTGYVGDTQYF. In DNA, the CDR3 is TGCAGCGTACCCGGGACAGGGTACGTTGGCGATACGCAGTATTTT.